The 15 T cell receptor beta chains below come from one sample, sequenced in a study of blood T cells in healthy people across ages. Sample-barcoded 5' priming and a J-beta primer mix drove a second PCR of about 7 to 12 cycles. TCRdb reanalysed the 5' RACE reads using MiXCR and keeps one entry per CDR3 protein. The sample comprises about 1.4 million distinct CDR3 sequences, 55% to 75% of which are singletons, and 5% to 7% rests with the top ten. Sequenced material: blood. These receptors came from a man younger than 30 in good health.

CDR3 loop: CASSLDSTGGKSGEFF. In DNA form, the CDR3 reads TGCGCCAGCAGCCTAGATTCGACAGGGGGCAAGTCGGGGGAGTTCTTC. The chain joins TRBV4-3 to TRBJ2-1, with TRBD1 matching 10 bases. The trim removed 4 bases at V and 14 bases at J, leaving 17 bases unmatched. CDR1 LGHNA and CDR2 YSLEER come from the germline V gene. This CDR3 comprises 16 residues.

The chain joins TRBV3-1 to TRBJ2-6; D not resolved. Trimming removed 3 bases from V and 6 bases from J, with 9 bases in between. This CDR3 is 14 amino acids long. Germline assignment: CDR1 LGHDT and CDR2 YNNKEL (reference sequence). The CDR3 loop is CASSHDRSANVLTF. CDR3 coding DNA: TGTGCCAGCAGCCATGATAGATCGGCCAACGTCCTGACTTTC.

The gene calls are TRBV6-6 and TRBJ1-5; unclear D gene. The CDR3 is 15 amino acids. Germline values: CDR1 MNHNY, CDR2 SVGAGI (reference sequence). The germline V and J ends were trimmed by 0 bases and 2 bases, with 8 bases remaining between them. In nucleotides, the CDR3 is TGTGCCAGCAGTTACTCCAATCAGGGCAATCAGCCCCAGCATTTT. Protein: CASSYSNQGNQPQHF.

The genes are TRBV29-1 and TRBJ1-2; D remains unclear. CDR1 and CDR2 from the germline V gene are SQVTM and ANQGSEA. The length of the CDR3 is 14 residues. CDR3 nucleotides: TGCAGGGCGGCGGAATCCACCCTTGACTATGGCTACACCTTC. It translates to CRAAESTLDYGYTF.

This clonotype was counted once. This sequence joins TRBV27 and TRBJ2-3, with TRBD2 matching 8 bases. This CDR3 is built from 15 residues. V lost 4 bases and J lost 4; bases outside the gene matches: 7. The germline V gene has CDR1 MNHEY and CDR2 SMNVEV (reference sequence). CDR3 residues: CASSSSGSRSDTQYF. The CDR3 DNA follows: TGTGCCAGCAGTTCCAGCGGGAGTAGGTCAGATACGCAGTATTTT.

The V and J genes are TRBV12-3 or TRBV12-4 and TRBJ2-7, with D uncertain. CDR3 size: 15 residues. Trimming stripped 1 base from V and 2 bases from J, with 12 bases between. The CDR3 reads CASSLDASYAYEQYF. CDR3 in DNA: TGTGCCAGCAGTTTAGATGCCAGCTACGCCTACGAGCAGTACTTC.

The chain recombines TRBV5-1 with TRBJ2-5; maybe TRBD1 (6 bases). The V gene lost 0 bases and the J gene lost 1 base, with 13 bases spanning the gap. This CDR3 has 16 residues. CDR1 and CDR2 from the germline V gene are SGHRS and YFSETQ. CDR3 sequence: CASSLGAGAIQETQYF. CDR3 bases: TGCGCCAGCAGCTTGGGAGCAGGGGCGATCCAAGAGACCCAGTACTTC.

The table lists this clonotype with a few counts. The CDR3 loop reads CASRDYYNEQFF. The CDR3 nucleotides read TGTGCCAGCAGAGACTACTACAATGAGCAGTTCTTC. This rearrangement joins TRBV27 to TRBJ2-1, with D possibly matching TRBD2 (5 bases). V was clipped by 6 bases and J by 3 bases, with 6 bases between them. The CDR3 has 12 residues. Looked up from germline, CDR1 is MNHEY and CDR2 is SMNVEV (reference sequence).

V and J are TRBV12-3 or TRBV12-4 and TRBJ1-1; D is undetermined. The V end lost 7 bases, the J end lost 8 bases, and 17 bases lay between the germline ends. CDR3 length: 13 residues. CDR3 DNA sequence: TGTGCCAGCACCCTGGGATCGGGCGTCGAAGCTTTCTTT. This sequence encodes CASTLGSGVEAFF.

The CDR3 here is CSVEGGGQEEAEAFF. CDR3 in DNA: TGCAGCGTTGAAGGAGGGGGACAGGAAGAAGCTGAAGCTTTCTTT. The V gene is TRBV29-1, the J gene TRBJ1-1, with 8 nucleotides matching TRBD1. The trim removed 1 base at V and 6 bases at J, leaving 10 bases unmatched. The CDR3 length is 15 residues. Germline assignment: CDR1 SQVTM and CDR2 ANQGSEA. Looking up the rest from reference TRBV29-1 and TRBJ1-1 gives the full variable domain: SAVISQKPSRDICQRGTSLTIQCQVDSQVTMMFWYRQQPGQSLTLIATANQGSEATYESGFVIDKFPISRPNLTFSTLTVSNMSPEDSSIYLCSVEGGGQEEAEAFFGQGTRLTVV.

The genes are TRBV10-3 and TRBJ2-7; TRBD2 agrees at 12 bases. This CDR3 comprises 14 residues. Germline loops: CDR1 ENHRY, CDR2 SYGVKD. The V segment lost 5 bases and the J segment 7 bases; nucleotides outside the gene matches: 6. The CDR3 nucleotides read TGTGCCATCAGTAGGACTAGCGGGATGAAAGAGCAGTACTTC. This encodes CAISRTSGMKEQYF.

This clonotype has just a few counts. The genes are TRBV21-1 and TRBJ1-1; whether TRBD1, the table's D call, matches the DNA was not checked. TRBV21-1 is annotated as a pseudogene. The CDR3 contains 13 residues. CDR3 sequence (DNA): TGTGCCAGCCCCTCCCCGGGAAACACTGAAGCTTTCTTT. It specifies CASPSPGNTEAFF.

This clonotype has more than one count but fewer than ten. J is TRBJ2-1 and V is TRBV20-1; maybe TRBD1 (5 bases). Trimming left V 3 bases short and J 8 bases short, with 23 bases between. CDR1 and CDR2 (germline): DFQATT, SNEGSKA (reference sequence). The CDR3 has 16 residues. The CDR3 is CSASKRVDKLVDEQFF. The CDR3 DNA sequence: TGCAGTGCTAGTAAGCGTGTGGACAAGCTGGTGGATGAGCAGTTCTTC.

This clonotype is a singleton in its sample. The V call is TRBV4-3, the J call TRBJ2-3; a weak D match, TRBD1 (6 bases). This CDR3 is 16 amino acids long. Trimming took off 5 bases at V and 4 bases at J, with 19 bases between the two ends. Germline V CDR1 and CDR2: LGHNA, YSLEER. The CDR3 region is CASSRVGHEGADTQYF. In nucleotides, the CDR3 is TGCGCCAGCAGCAGAGTTGGCCACGAGGGGGCAGATACGCAGTATTTT.

The chain combines TRBV29-1 with TRBJ2-7; D gene ambiguous. Trimming took off 0 bases at V and 6 bases at J, with 18 bases between the two ends. CDR3 length: 15 residues. Germline values: CDR1 SQVTM, CDR2 ANQGSEA. The CDR3 DNA sequence: TGCAGCGTTGAAGATCGGGCTAGTTCAAGAGGCGAGCAGTACTTC. Its translation: CSVEDRASSRGEQYF.